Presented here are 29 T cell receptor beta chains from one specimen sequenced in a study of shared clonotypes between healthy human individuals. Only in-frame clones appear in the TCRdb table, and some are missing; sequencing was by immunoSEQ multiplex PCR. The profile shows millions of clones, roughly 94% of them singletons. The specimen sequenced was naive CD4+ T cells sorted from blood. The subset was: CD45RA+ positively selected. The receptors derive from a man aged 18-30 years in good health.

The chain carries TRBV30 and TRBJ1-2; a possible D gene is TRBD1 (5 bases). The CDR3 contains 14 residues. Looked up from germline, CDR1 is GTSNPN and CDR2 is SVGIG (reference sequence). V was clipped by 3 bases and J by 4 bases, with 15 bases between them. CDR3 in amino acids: CAWRPQVPSYGYTF. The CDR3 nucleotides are TGTGCCTGGAGACCACAGGTTCCTTCCTATGGCTACACCTTC.

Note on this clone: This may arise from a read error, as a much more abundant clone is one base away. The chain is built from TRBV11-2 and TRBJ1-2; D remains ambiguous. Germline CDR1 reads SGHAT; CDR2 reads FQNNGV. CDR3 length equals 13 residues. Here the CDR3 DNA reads TGTGTCAGCAGCCCGTCGCCGGACTATGGCTACACCTTC. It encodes CVSSPSPDYGYTF.

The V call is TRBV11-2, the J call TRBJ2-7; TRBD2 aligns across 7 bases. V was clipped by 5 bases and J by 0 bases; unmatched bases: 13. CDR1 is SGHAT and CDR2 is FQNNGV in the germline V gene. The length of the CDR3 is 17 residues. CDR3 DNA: TGTGCCAGCAGCGGGAAACCGGGGGGAGGGGACTCCTACGAGCAGTACTTC. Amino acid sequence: CASSGKPGGGDSYEQYF. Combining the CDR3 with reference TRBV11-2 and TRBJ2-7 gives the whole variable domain EAGVAQSPRYKIIEKRQSVAFWCNPISGHATLYWYQQILGQGPKLLIQFQNNGVVDDSQLPKDRFSAERLKGVDSTLKIQPAKLEDSAVYLCASSGKPGGGDSYEQYFGPGTRLTVT.

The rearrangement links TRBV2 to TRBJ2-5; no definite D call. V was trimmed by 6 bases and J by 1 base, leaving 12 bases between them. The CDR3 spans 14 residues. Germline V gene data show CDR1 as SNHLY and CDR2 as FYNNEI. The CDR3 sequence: CASRPGQFQETQYF. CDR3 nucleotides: TGTGCCAGCAGGCCCGGGCAGTTCCAAGAGACCCAGTACTTC.

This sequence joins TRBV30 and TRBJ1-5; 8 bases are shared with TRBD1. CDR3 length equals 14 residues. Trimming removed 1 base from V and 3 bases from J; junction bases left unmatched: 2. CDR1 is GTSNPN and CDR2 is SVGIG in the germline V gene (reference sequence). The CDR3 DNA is TGTGCCTGGAGTGAGGACAGGGCCAATCAGCCCCAGCATTTT. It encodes CAWSEDRANQPQHF.

As DNA, the CDR3 is TGTGCCAGCAGGCCAGGGACGAACACTGAAGCTTTCTTT. Translating it yields CASRPGTNTEAFF. The rearrangement links TRBV6-5 to TRBJ1-1; tentative D call: TRBD1 (5 bases). The CDR3 runs 13 residues. The V gene's germline CDR1 is MNHEY and CDR2 SVGAGI. V lost 6 bases to trimming and J lost 1 base, with 9 bases between them.

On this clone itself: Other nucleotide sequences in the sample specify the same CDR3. As DNA, the CDR3 is TGCGCCAGCAGCTTGACAGGTTCTGGGGCCAACGTCCTGACTTTC. Amino acids: CASSLTGSGANVLTF. The chain recombines TRBV5-1 with TRBJ2-6; a weak D match, TRBD1 (5 bases). Germline CDR1 SGHRS, CDR2 YFSETQ. Trimming took off 1 base at V and 1 base at J, with 6 bases between the two ends. This CDR3 is built from 15 residues. The full variable domain, completed using reference TRBV5-1 and TRBJ2-6, is KAGVTQTPRYLIKTRGQQVTLSCSPISGHRSVSWYQQTPGQGLQFLFEYFSETQRNKGNFPGRFSGRQFSNSRSEMNVSTLELGDSALYLCASSLTGSGANVLTFGAGSRLTVL.

This CDR3 is CASSSLTESYEQYF. In nucleotides, the CDR3 is TGTGCCAGCAGTTCCCTGACAGAAAGTTACGAGCAGTACTTC. The chain couples TRBV6-5 to TRBJ2-7; a possible D gene is TRBD1 (5 bases). There are 14 residues in the CDR3. Trimming left V 4 bases short and J 4 bases short, with 14 bases between. Germline CDR1 is MNHEY and CDR2 is SVGAGI.

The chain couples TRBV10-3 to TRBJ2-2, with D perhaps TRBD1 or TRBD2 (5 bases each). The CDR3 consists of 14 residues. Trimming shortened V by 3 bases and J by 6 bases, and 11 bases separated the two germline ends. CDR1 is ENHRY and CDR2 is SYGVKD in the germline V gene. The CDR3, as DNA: TGTGCCATCAGTGATGAAGGGACCGCCGGGGAGCTGTTTTTT. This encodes CAISDEGTAGELFF.

CDR3 nucleotides: TGCGCCAGCAGCTTGGCTCGGCGGGGGTCCTACGAGCAGTACTTC. Translation gives CASSLARRGSYEQYF. The chain joins TRBV5-1 to TRBJ2-7; 7 bases are a match to TRBD2. The CDR3 is 15 amino acids. Per germline, CDR1 SGHRS and CDR2 YFSETQ. The ends lost 0 bases at V and 1 base at J; junction bases unmatched: 4.

The CDR3 nucleotides are TGTGCCAGCTCACCAGAGGCGGTTACACCCCTCCACTTT. This sequence encodes CASSPEAVTPLHF. The J gene is TRBJ1-6, the V gene TRBV18; D unresolved. The V gene lost 2 bases and the J gene lost 11 bases, with 10 bases spanning the gap. The germline gives CDR1 KGHSH, CDR2 LQKENI. The CDR3 is 13 residues long.

The CDR3 nucleotides are TGTGCCAGCAGGACAGGGAGAAACTATGGCTACACCTTC. It codes for CASRTGRNYGYTF. V is TRBV2 and J is TRBJ1-2, with 7 bases lining up with TRBD1. CDR1 and CDR2 from the germline V gene are SNHLY and FYNNEI. V was pared by 6 bases and J by 2 bases, with 3 bases of the junction left unmatched. The CDR3 has 13 amino acids. The entire variable domain, with the rest obtained from reference TRBV2 and TRBJ1-2, is as follows: EPEVTQTPSHQVTQMGQEVILRCVPISNHLYFYWYRQILGQKVEFLVSFYNNEISEKSEIFDDQFSVERPDGSNFTLKIRSTKLEDSAMYFCASRTGRNYGYTFGSGTRLTVV.

The CDR3 bases are TGTGCCAGCAGCCCCCAACCGGGGACCTATGGCTACACCTTC. Protein product: CASSPQPGTYGYTF. J is TRBJ1-2 and V is TRBV11-2, with D possibly matching TRBD1 (5 bases). Per the germline V gene, CDR1 is SGHAT and CDR2 is FQNNGV. The V gene lost 5 bases and the J gene lost 4 bases, with 14 bases spanning the gap. This CDR3 is built from 14 residues.

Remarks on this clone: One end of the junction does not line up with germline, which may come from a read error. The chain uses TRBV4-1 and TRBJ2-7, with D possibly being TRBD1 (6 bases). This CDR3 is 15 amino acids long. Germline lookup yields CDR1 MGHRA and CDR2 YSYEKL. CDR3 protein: CASSFRGNGGSEQYF. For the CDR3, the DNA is TGTGCCAGCAGCTTTAGGGGGAATGGTGGGAGCGAGCAGTACTTC.

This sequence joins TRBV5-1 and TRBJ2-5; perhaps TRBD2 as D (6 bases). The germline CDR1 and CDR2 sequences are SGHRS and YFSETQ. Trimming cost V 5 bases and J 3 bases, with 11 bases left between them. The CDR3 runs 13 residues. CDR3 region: CASRRLEEETQYF. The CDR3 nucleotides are TGCGCCAGCAGGAGACTAGAGGAAGAGACCCAGTACTTC.

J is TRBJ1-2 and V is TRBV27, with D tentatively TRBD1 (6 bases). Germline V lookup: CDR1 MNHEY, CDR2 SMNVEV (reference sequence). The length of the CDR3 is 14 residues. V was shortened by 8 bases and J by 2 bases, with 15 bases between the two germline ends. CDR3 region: CASGREGQNYGYTF. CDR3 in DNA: TGTGCCAGCGGTAGAGAAGGACAGAACTATGGCTACACCTTC.

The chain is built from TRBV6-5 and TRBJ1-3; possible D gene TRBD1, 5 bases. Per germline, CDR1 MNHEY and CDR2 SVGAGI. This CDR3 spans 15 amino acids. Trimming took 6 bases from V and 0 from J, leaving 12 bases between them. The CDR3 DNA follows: TGTGCCAGCAGCACAGGACCCTCCTCTGGAAACACCATATATTTT. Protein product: CASSTGPSSGNTIYF.

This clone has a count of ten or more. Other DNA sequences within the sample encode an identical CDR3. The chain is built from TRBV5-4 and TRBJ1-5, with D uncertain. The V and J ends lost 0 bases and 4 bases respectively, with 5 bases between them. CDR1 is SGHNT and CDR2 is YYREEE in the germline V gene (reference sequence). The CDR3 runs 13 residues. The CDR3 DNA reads TGTGCCAGCAGCTTGGAGGTTAATCAGCCCCAGCATTTT. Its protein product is CASSLEVNQPQHF.

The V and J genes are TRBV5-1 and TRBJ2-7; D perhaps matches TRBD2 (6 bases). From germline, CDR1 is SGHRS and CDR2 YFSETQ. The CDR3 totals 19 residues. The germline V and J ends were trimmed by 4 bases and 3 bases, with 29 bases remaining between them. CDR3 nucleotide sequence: TGCGCCAGCAGCGCGAGCCCAATAGGAGGGGATCAGGTCTTCTACGAGCAGTACTTC. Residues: CASSASPIGGDQVFYEQYF.

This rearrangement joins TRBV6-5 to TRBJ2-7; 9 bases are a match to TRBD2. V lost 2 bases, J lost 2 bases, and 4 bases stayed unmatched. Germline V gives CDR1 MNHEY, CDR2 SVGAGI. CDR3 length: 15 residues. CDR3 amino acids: CASSYASSGAYEQYF. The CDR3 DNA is TGTGCCAGCAGTTACGCGTCTAGCGGGGCCTACGAGCAGTACTTC.

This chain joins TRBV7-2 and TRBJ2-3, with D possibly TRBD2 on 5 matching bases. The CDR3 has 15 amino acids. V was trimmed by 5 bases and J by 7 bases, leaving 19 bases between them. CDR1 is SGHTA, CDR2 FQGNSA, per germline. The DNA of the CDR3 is TGTGCCAGCAGCAGCGGAGGAGCGGAGCGAAATACGCAGTATTTT. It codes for CASSSGGAERNTQYF.

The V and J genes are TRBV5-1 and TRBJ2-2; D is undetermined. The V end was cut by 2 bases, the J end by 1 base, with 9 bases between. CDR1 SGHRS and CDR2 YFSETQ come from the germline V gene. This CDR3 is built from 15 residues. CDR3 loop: CASSFVLVNTGELFF. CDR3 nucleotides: TGCGCCAGCAGCTTTGTGTTGGTGAACACCGGGGAGCTGTTTTTT.

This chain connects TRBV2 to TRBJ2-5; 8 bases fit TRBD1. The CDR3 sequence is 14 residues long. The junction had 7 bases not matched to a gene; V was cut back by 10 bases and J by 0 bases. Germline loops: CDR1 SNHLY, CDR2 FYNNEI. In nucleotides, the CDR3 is TGTGCCAACCCGGGACAGGAACACCAAGAGACCCAGTACTTC. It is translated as CANPGQEHQETQYF.

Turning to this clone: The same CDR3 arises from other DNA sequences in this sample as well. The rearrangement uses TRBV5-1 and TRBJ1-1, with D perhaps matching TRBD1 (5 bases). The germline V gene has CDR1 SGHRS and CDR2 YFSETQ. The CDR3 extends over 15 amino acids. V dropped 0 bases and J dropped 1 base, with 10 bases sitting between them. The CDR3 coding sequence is TGCGCCAGCAGCTTGGAATCGGGGGAGAACACTGAAGCTTTCTTT. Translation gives CASSLESGENTEAFF.

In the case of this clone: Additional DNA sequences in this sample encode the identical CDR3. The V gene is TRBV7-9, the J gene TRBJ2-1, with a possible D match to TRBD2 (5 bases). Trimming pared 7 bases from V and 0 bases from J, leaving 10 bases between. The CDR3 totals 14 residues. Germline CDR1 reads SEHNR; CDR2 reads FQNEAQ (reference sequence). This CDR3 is CASTPGSSYNEQFF. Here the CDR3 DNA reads TGTGCCAGCACCCCGGGGAGCTCCTACAATGAGCAGTTCTTC.

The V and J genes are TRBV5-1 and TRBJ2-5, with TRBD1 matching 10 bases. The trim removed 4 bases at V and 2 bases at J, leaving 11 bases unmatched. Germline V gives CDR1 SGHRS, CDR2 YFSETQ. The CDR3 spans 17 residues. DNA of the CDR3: TGCGCCAGCAGCCTCTGGACAGGGGGTGGAGGGCAAGAGACCCAGTACTTC. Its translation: CASSLWTGGGGQETQYF. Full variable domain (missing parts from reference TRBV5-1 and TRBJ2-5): KAGVTQTPRYLIKTRGQQVTLSCSPISGHRSVSWYQQTPGQGLQFLFEYFSETQRNKGNFPGRFSGRQFSNSRSEMNVSTLELGDSALYLCASSLWTGGGGQETQYFGPGTRLLVL.

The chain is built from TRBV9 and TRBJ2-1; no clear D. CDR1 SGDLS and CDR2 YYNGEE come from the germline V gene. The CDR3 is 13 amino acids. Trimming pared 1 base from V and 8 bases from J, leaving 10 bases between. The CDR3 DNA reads TGTGCCAGCAGCGTAATCATTTCCGATGAGCAGTTCTTC. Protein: CASSVIISDEQFF.

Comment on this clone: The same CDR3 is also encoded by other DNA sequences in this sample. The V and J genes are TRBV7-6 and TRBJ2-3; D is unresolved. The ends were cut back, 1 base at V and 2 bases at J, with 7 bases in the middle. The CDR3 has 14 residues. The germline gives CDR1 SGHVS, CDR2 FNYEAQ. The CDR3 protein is CASSLGPATDTQYF. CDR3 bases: TGTGCCAGCAGCTTAGGGCCGGCCACAGATACGCAGTATTTT.

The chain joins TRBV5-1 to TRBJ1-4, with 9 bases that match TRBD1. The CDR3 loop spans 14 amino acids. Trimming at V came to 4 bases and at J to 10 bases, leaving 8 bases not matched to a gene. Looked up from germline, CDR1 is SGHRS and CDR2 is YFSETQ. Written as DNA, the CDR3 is TGCGCCAGCAGCCCTCAGGACAGGGGAGGAAAACTGTTTTTT. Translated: CASSPQDRGGKLFF.